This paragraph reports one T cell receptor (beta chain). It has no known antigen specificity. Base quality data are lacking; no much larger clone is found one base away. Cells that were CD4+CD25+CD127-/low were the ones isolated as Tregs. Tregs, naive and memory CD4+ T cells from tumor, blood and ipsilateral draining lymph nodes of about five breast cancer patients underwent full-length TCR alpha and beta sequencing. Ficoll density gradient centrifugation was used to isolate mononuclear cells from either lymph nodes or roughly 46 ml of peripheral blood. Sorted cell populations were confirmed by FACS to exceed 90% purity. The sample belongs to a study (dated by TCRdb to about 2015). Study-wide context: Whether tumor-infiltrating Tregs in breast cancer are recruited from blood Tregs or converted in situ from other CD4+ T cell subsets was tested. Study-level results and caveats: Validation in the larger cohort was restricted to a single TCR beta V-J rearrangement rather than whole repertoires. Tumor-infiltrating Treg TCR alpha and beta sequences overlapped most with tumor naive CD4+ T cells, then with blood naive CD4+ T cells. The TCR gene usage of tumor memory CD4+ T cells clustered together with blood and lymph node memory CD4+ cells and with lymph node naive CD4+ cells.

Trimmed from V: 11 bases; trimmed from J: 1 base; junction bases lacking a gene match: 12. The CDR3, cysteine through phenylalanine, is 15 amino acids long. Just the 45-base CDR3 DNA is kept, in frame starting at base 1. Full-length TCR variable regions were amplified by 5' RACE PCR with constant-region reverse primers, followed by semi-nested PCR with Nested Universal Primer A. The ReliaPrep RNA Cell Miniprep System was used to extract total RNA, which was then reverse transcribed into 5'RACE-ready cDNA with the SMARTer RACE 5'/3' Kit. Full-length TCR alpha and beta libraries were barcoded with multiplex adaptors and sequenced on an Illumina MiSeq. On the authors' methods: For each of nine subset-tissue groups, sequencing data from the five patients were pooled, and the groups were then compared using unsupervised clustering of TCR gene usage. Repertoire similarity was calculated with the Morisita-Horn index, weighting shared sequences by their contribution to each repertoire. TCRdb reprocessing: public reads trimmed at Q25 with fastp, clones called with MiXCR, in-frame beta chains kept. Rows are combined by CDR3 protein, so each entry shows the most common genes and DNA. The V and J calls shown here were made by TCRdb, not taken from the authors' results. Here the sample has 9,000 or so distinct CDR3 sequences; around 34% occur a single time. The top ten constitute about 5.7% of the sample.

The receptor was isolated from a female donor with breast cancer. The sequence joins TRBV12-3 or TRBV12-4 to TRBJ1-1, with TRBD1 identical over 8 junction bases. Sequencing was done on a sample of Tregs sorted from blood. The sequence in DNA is TGTGCCGCCAGGAGGGACAGGACATCGAACACTGAAGCTTTCTTT. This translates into CAARRDRTSNTEAFF.